The 3 T cell receptor beta chains in this list originate from one sample, sequenced in a study of response to subunit inactivated influenza vaccine. TCRdb re-called the RT-PCR reads with MiXCR, one entry per CDR3 protein. Here the sample spans more than 550,000 distinct CDR3 sequences, about 12% being singletons. This specimen was PBMCs from blood, taken on the day of vaccination. These receptors originate from a man aged 50-60 years who received an inactivated influenza vaccine.

This clonotype was picked up many times. This chain connects TRBV12-3 or TRBV12-4 to TRBJ1-5; no clear D gene. Trimming took off 5 bases at V and 0 bases at J, with 5 bases between the two ends. The CDR3 is 13 amino acids. The CDR3 bases are TGTGCCAGCAGTCTATCTAGCAATCAGCCCCAGCATTTT. Amino acid sequence: CASSLSSNQPQHF.

The CDR3, as DNA: TGTGCCAGCAGCTTAAATGGGCCTAGCGTGTACAATGAGCAGTTCTTC. It translates to CASSLNGPSVYNEQFF. The J gene is TRBJ2-1, the V gene TRBV7-3; perhaps TRBD2 as D (6 bases). The CDR3 runs to 16 residues. Germline CDR1 reads SGHTA; CDR2 reads FQGTGA. Trimming shortened V by 1 base and J by 4 bases, and 14 bases separated the two germline ends.

A few counts support this clonotype. The J gene is TRBJ2-5, the V gene TRBV5-1; 9 bases are a match to TRBD2. The ends lost 4 bases at V and 5 bases at J; junction bases unmatched: 9. Per germline, CDR1 SGHRS and CDR2 YFSETQ. The CDR3 sequence is 15 residues long. CDR3 in DNA: TGCGCCAGCAGCGCACCGGGACTAGCTCGGGAGACCCAGTACTTC. Translation gives CASSAPGLARETQYF. Variable domain in full (rest from reference TRBV5-1 and TRBJ2-5): KAGVTQTPRYLIKTRGQQVTLSCSPISGHRSVSWYQQTPGQGLQFLFEYFSETQRNKGNFPGRFSGRQFSNSRSEMNVSTLELGDSALYLCASSAPGLARETQYFGPGTRLLVL.